The entry below describes one TCR beta chain. The antigen is not known. Using its own MiXCR run on the 5' RACE reads, TCRdb lists one record per CDR3 protein. This sample has 300,000 to 400,000 distinct CDR3 sequences, with around 13% found just once. This sample was taken from a study of T cells after yellow fever vaccination. Notes on the study in general: Reappearance after the booster was seen for most primary-vaccination clones, at 95% to 97% CD4 and around 90% CD8. Abundant contaminating clonotypes from the bulk population could appear in FACS-sorted repertoires.

The CDR3 has 17 amino acids. Germline loops: CDR1 LGHNA, CDR2 YSLEER. V lost 0 bases to trimming and J lost 7 bases, with 20 bases between them. This rearrangement joins TRBV4-3 to TRBJ2-3, with D perhaps matching TRBD1 or TRBD2 (6 bases each). The source is a man between 18 and 35 years old who received the YFV17D yellow fever vaccine. The specimen comprised CD4+ T cells sorted from PBMCs, sampled 15 days after the yellow fever booster vaccination. Written as DNA, the CDR3 is TGCGCCAGCAGCCAAGAAAGTGGGGGCGGGGATCTAAATACGCAGTATTTT. Residues: CASSQESGGGDLNTQYF.